These 26 T cell receptor beta chains were all obtained from the same sample, sequenced in a study of read filtering for tumor transcriptome and immune sequencing. From roughly 390 ng of RNA, a library with molecular barcoded alpha/delta and beta/gamma adaptors was made. MiXCR, applied by TCRdb to the reads, yields one record per CDR3 protein. The sample has 35,000 to 40,000 distinct CDR3 sequences; 12% to 15% are singletons. Sequenced sample: a population of CD138-negative cells sorted from bone marrow. Every receptor here comes from a donor aged 40 or older with multiple myeloma.

This clonotype was seen at least ten times. The gene calls are TRBV6-1 and TRBJ2-1; D unresolved. V dropped 6 bases and J dropped 0 bases, with 12 bases sitting between them. The CDR3 is made up of 15 amino acids. Germline CDR1 MNHNS, CDR2 SASEGT. CDR3 region: CASRRRTSSYNEQFF. The CDR3 DNA reads TGTGCCAGCAGACGACGGACGAGCTCCTACAATGAGCAGTTCTTC.

Many counts were recorded for this clonotype. V is TRBV6-6 and J is TRBJ2-1; TRBD2 aligns across 12 bases. CDR1 is MNHNY, CDR2 SVGAGI, per germline (reference sequence). The ends lost 2 bases at V and 7 bases at J; junction bases unmatched: 6. This CDR3 comprises 16 residues. The CDR3 spells CASSYDGLAGRNEQFF. The CDR3 DNA sequence: TGTGCCAGCAGTTACGACGGACTAGCGGGAAGAAATGAGCAGTTCTTC.

The CDR3 here is CASSLNGGYNEQFF. The CDR3, as DNA: TGTGCCAGCAGTTTGAACGGGGGCTACAATGAGCAGTTCTTC. The chain carries TRBV2 and TRBJ2-1, with a weak D call TRBD2 (6 bases). This CDR3 contains 14 residues. V lost 5 bases, J lost 3 bases, and 11 bases lay in between. The germline V gene encodes CDR1 SNHLY and CDR2 FYNNEI.

This clonotype occurred many times. The V call is TRBV28, the J call TRBJ2-7; D is uncertain. V lost 7 bases and J lost 6, with 16 bases in between. CDR1 and CDR2 (germline): MDHEN, SYDVKM. This CDR3 comprises 13 residues. CDR3 sequence: CASTLVVNGEQYF. Here the CDR3 DNA reads TGTGCCAGCACTCTCGTCGTAAACGGCGAGCAGTACTTC.

This clonotype was observed many times. At one end the junction does not follow the germline gene, possibly because of a read error. The chain combines TRBV7-7 with TRBJ2-5; tentatively, D is TRBD2 (5 bases). The CDR3 extends over 14 amino acids. Per the germline V gene, CDR1 is SSHAT and CDR2 is FNYEAQ (reference sequence). CDR3: CASSLLSAEGTQYF. In DNA form, the CDR3 reads TGTGCTAGCAGCCTGCTGTCGGCCGAGGGGACCCAGTACTTC.

This clonotype was picked up many times. The chain has TRBV7-9 and TRBJ2-2, with D perhaps matching TRBD1 (5 bases). The CDR3 contains 14 residues. Germline assignment: CDR1 SEHNR and CDR2 FQNEAQ (reference sequence). The V gene lost 4 bases and the J gene lost 2 bases, with 8 bases spanning the gap. Written as DNA, the CDR3 is TGTGCCAGCAGCTCGCAGGGTAACACCGGGGAGCTGTTTTTT. Amino acid sequence: CASSSQGNTGELFF.

This clonotype was observed at least ten times. This chain uses TRBV20-1 with TRBJ2-1, with a possible D match to TRBD2 (5 bases). CDR3 length: 14 amino acids. Germline lookup yields CDR1 DFQATT and CDR2 SNEGSKA (reference sequence). V lost 3 bases and J lost 2, with 11 bases in between. The CDR3 here is CSASRSGAYNEQFF. The DNA for the CDR3 is TGCAGTGCTAGTCGGAGCGGAGCCTACAATGAGCAGTTCTTC.

This clonotype has a count of ten or more. This chain connects TRBV19 to TRBJ1-1, with a tentative D call TRBD1 (6 bases). Trimming pared 8 bases from V and 3 bases from J, leaving 13 bases between. The CDR3 totals 13 residues. Per germline, CDR1 LNHDA and CDR2 SQIVND (reference sequence). Here the CDR3 DNA reads TGTGCCAGTTCGGCACAGGGAGACACTGAAGCTTTCTTT. Residues: CASSAQGDTEAFF.

In this sample, this clonotype turned up many times. The chain has TRBV20-1 and TRBJ2-7; perhaps TRBD1 as D (6 bases). Germline values: CDR1 DFQATT, CDR2 SNEGSKA (reference sequence). Between the trimmed V and J ends, which lost 5 bases and 1 base, there was a span of 9 bases. The length of the CDR3 is 12 residues. The CDR3 sequence is CSAHRDSYEQYF. CDR3 DNA sequence: TGCAGTGCTCACAGGGATTCCTACGAGCAGTACTTC.

This clonotype was observed many times. The genes are TRBV29-1 and TRBJ1-1; D is possibly TRBD1 (5 bases). V lost 7 bases and J lost 1, with 13 bases in between. The CDR3 has 13 amino acids. From germline, CDR1 is SQVTM and CDR2 ANQGSEA. The CDR3 sequence: CSAQAGGNTEAFF. The CDR3 coding sequence is TGCAGCGCACAAGCGGGGGGGAACACTGAAGCTTTCTTT.

In its sample, this clonotype was seen a few times. A much larger clone is a single base away; this may be a read error. This chain links TRBV20-1 with TRBJ2-1; no clear D. The V gene lost 5 bases and the J gene lost 4 bases, with 15 bases spanning the gap. Germline V gene lookup returns CDR1 DFQATT and CDR2 SNEGSKA (reference sequence). The CDR3 consists of 14 residues. The CDR3 is CSAADQASYNEQFF. The CDR3 DNA sequence: TGCAGTGCTGCAGACCAGGCTTCTTACAATGAGCAGTTCTTC.

This clonotype was seen at least ten times. The chain is built from TRBV5-1 and TRBJ2-2; 8 bases are a match to TRBD2. The CDR3 runs to 16 residues. CDR1 and CDR2 from the germline V gene are SGHRS and YFSETQ. V shed 1 base, J shed 7 bases, and the junction held 9 bases outside the gene matches. The CDR3 protein is CASSLLSGGPSGELFF. The DNA of the CDR3 is TGCGCCAGCAGCTTGCTGTCGGGAGGGCCTAGCGGGGAGCTGTTTTTT.

This clonotype was seen repeatedly, ten times or more. The chain links TRBV4-1 to TRBJ2-7, with 7 bases matching TRBD1. Germline CDR1 and CDR2: MGHRA and YSYEKL. CDR3 length: 15 residues. V trimming: 1 base; J trimming: 2 bases; junction bases outside the gene matches: 5. CDR3 loop: CASSQGNRGTYEQYF. The CDR3 DNA sequence: TGCGCCAGCAGCCAAGGCAACAGGGGAACCTACGAGCAGTACTTC.

In its sample, this clonotype is medium-sized (0.01 to 0.1%). The chain links TRBV5-1 to TRBJ2-1; D is tentatively TRBD1 or TRBD2 (5 bases each). Trimming took 9 bases from V and 7 from J, leaving 20 bases between them. CDR3 length: 14 amino acids. Germline loops: CDR1 SGHRS, CDR2 YFSETQ. The CDR3 region is CATSRGVGRNEQFF. CDR3 DNA sequence: TGCGCCACCTCAAGGGGAGTGGGTCGGAATGAGCAGTTCTTC. The whole variable domain, remainder taken from reference TRBV5-1 and TRBJ2-1, is KAGVTQTPRYLIKTRGQQVTLSCSPISGHRSVSWYQQTPGQGLQFLFEYFSETQRNKGNFPGRFSGRQFSNSRSEMNVSTLELGDSALYLCATSRGVGRNEQFFGPGTRLTVL.

This clonotype was detected many times. The J gene is TRBJ2-7, the V gene TRBV3-1; 13 nucleotides match TRBD2. The CDR3 spans 16 residues. CDR1 and CDR2 (germline): LGHDT, YNNKEL (reference sequence). Trimming took 4 bases from V and 2 from J; bases not matched to a gene: 5. CDR3 sequence reads: CASSRGLAGAAYEQYF. The CDR3 DNA reads as TGTGCCAGCAGCCGCGGACTAGCGGGAGCCGCCTACGAGCAGTACTTC.

This clonotype was detected many times. The chain's CDR3 is CASSFHPLGKETQYF. CDR3 DNA: TGTGCCAGCAGTTTCCATCCTCTGGGGAAAGAGACCCAGTACTTC. The chain carries TRBV27 and TRBJ2-5; D is undetermined. Between the trimmed V and J ends, which lost 3 bases and 3 bases, there was a span of 14 bases. The germline CDR1 and CDR2 sequences are MNHEY and SMNVEV (reference sequence). The CDR3 extends over 15 amino acids.

This clonotype was observed at least ten times. J is TRBJ2-7 and V is TRBV20-1, with D maybe TRBD2 (5 bases). CDR3 length: 14 residues. Trimming pared 1 base from V and 2 bases from J, leaving 12 bases between. CDR1 and CDR2 (germline): DFQATT, SNEGSKA (reference sequence). The CDR3 loop reads CSARVLANTYEQYF. In DNA form, the CDR3 reads TGCAGTGCTAGAGTCCTAGCTAATACCTACGAGCAGTACTTC.

At least ten counts were recorded for this clonotype. This chain links TRBV5-5 with TRBJ1-1, with a possible D match to TRBD1 (6 bases). This CDR3 contains 16 residues. V was shortened by 4 bases and J by 2 bases, with 18 bases between the two germline ends. Germline V gives CDR1 SGHKS, CDR2 YYEKEE (reference sequence). CDR3 nucleotides: TGTGCCAGCAGCCCTACTTACTGGACAGTCAACACTGAAGCTTTCTTT. Its protein is CASSPTYWTVNTEAFF.

This clonotype was observed a few times. This likely reflects a read error, since a far larger clone is one base away. This chain links TRBV6-6 with TRBJ2-1; possible D gene TRBD2, 6 bases. The germline gives CDR1 MNHNY, CDR2 SVGAGI (reference sequence). This CDR3 contains 14 residues. The DNA of the CDR3 is TGTGTCAGCAGTTACCCGCGCCGGGGGAATGAGCAGTTCTTC. It is translated as CVSSYPRRGNEQFF.

This clonotype was found many times. The chain couples TRBV29-1 to TRBJ1-1; D gene uncertain. The CDR3 is 13 residues long. V was shortened by 4 bases and J by 5 bases, with 14 bases between the two germline ends. CDR1 is SQVTM, CDR2 ANQGSEA, per germline. The CDR3 DNA reads TGCAGCGTTGCAAGGGTGGGGAGTACTGAAGCTTTCTTT. This gives the protein CSVARVGSTEAFF.

The table lists this clonotype with many counts. V and J are TRBV20-1 and TRBJ2-7; maybe TRBD1 (6 bases). The CDR3 spans 14 residues. V was clipped by 2 bases and J by 4 bases, with 15 bases between them. CDR1 is DFQATT, CDR2 SNEGSKA, per germline (reference sequence). The CDR3 reads CSARRPGQQYEQYF. CDR3 DNA: TGCAGTGCTAGACGCCCGGGACAACAATACGAGCAGTACTTC.

This clonotype has a count of ten or more. The V gene is TRBV29-1, the J gene TRBJ2-2, with a tentative D call TRBD2 (8 bases). The CDR3 extends over 13 amino acids. Germline V gene sequence: CDR1 SQVTM, CDR2 ANQGSEA. V shed 7 bases and J shed 7 bases, with 16 bases lying between them. The CDR3: CSAGRGQGGELFF. Written as DNA, the CDR3 is TGCAGCGCCGGGAGGGGGCAGGGCGGGGAGCTGTTTTTT.

The genes are TRBV29-1 and TRBJ2-1; D is ambiguous. In germline, CDR1 is SQVTM, CDR2 ANQGSEA. The V end was cut by 7 bases, the J end by 2 bases, with 6 bases between. This CDR3 is built from 11 residues. CDR3 region: CSAEAYNEQFF. The CDR3 region has the DNA TGCAGCGCAGAGGCCTACAATGAGCAGTTCTTC.

In this sample, this clonotype turned up many times. The CDR3 DNA sequence: TGCAGTGCTAGTCAGGCGGGGCGCACAGATACGCAGTATTTT. This encodes CSASQAGRTDTQYF. J is TRBJ2-3 and V is TRBV20-1, with TRBD2 as a possible D gene (6 bases). The V end was cut by 3 bases, the J end by 1 base, with 11 bases between. CDR1 is DFQATT and CDR2 is SNEGSKA in the germline V gene (reference sequence). The CDR3 contains 14 residues.

This clonotype has ten or more counts. The V call is TRBV7-9, the J call TRBJ2-5; D is unresolved. The germline V and J ends were trimmed by 5 bases and 2 bases, with 9 bases remaining between them. The CDR3 spans 13 residues. Germline V CDR1 and CDR2: SEHNR, FQNEAQ (reference sequence). This chain's CDR3 is CASSPPSQETQYF. The CDR3 DNA reads TGTGCCAGCAGCCCCCCAAGTCAAGAGACCCAGTACTTC.

To note about this clonotype: With a much larger clone just one base away, this may be a read error. V gene TRBV19 combines with J gene TRBJ1-2; no firm D call. V dropped 11 bases and J dropped 1 base, with 14 bases sitting between them. Germline CDR1 reads LNHDA; CDR2 reads SQIVND (reference sequence). The CDR3 is 13 residues long. The CDR3 DNA sequence: TGTGCCGGTACTCAGGAGAATAACTATGGCTACACCTTC. This codes for CAGTQENNYGYTF.